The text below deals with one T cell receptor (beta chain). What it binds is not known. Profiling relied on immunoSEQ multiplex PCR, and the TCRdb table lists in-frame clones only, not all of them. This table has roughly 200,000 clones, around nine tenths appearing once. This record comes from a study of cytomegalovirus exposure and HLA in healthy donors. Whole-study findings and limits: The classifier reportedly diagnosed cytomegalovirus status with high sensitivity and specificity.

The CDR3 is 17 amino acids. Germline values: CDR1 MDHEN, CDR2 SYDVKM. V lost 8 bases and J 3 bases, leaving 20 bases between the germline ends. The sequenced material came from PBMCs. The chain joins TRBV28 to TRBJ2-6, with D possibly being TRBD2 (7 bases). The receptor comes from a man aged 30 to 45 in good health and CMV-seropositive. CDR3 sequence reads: CASLPPMGGRGANVLTF. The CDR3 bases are TGTGCCAGCCTCCCGCCGATGGGGGGGCGTGGGGCCAACGTCCTGACTTTC.